Sequencing of this TCR beta chain was carried out in a study of blood T cell repertoires in COVID-19. Overall study: COVID-19 samples, acute and convalescent, were from the United States, Italy and Spain. T cells, B-cell-depleted T cells, or PBMCs provided the cDNA or gDNA that served as material.

This CDR3 is built from 11 residues. V shed 6 bases, J shed 11 bases, and the junction held 8 bases outside the gene matches. Germline V CDR1 and CDR2: DFQATT, SNEGSKA (reference sequence). Authors' processing steps: Amplification with reference gene primers provided the estimates of nucleated cell counts. TCRdb keeps only in-frame clones here, not all; method: immunoSEQ multiplex PCR. The V and J calls and clone size are taken from that table; D and trimming were inferred from the DNA. The data hold 250,000 to 300,000 clones, with 80% to 90% observed a single time. Clinical history reported by participants formed the basis on which cohorts were assigned.

The chain combines TRBV20-1 with TRBJ1-1; 8 bases are a match to TRBD1. The sample was PBMCs or T cells enriched from blood (not recorded which). The receptor's source is a woman aged 50 to 60 who had recovered from COVID-19. The CDR3 reads CSARTGYSAFF. CDR3 in DNA: TGCAGTGCCAGGACAGGGTATTCTGCTTTCTTT.